This entry features one T cell receptor beta chain sequence. Its antigen remains unknown. This sample was included in a study of cytomegalovirus exposure and HLA in healthy donors. Study observations and caveats: Many donors shared some public TCRs, even though most TCR sequences were rare.

With 0 bases removed from V and 1 base from J, the gap between germline ends came to 16 bases. This CDR3 has 17 residues. Germline V CDR1 and CDR2: SGHNT, YYREEE (reference sequence). Primers: 60 Vbeta forward and 13 Jbeta reverse. Generated by immunoSEQ multiplex PCR, the TCRdb table keeps only in-frame clones and is missing some. The profile covers about 160,000 clones, with approximately 76% appearing a single time and approximately 2% taken by the ten largest. Sequenced material: PBMCs. The genes are TRBV5-4 and TRBJ1-1; D remains unclear. This receptor was obtained from a female donor in good health and CMV-seronegative. CDR3 coding DNA: TGTGCCAGCAGCTTGGGGGGAGTGGTTGTGGGGAACACTGAAGCTTTCTTT. This encodes CASSLGGVVVGNTEAFF.